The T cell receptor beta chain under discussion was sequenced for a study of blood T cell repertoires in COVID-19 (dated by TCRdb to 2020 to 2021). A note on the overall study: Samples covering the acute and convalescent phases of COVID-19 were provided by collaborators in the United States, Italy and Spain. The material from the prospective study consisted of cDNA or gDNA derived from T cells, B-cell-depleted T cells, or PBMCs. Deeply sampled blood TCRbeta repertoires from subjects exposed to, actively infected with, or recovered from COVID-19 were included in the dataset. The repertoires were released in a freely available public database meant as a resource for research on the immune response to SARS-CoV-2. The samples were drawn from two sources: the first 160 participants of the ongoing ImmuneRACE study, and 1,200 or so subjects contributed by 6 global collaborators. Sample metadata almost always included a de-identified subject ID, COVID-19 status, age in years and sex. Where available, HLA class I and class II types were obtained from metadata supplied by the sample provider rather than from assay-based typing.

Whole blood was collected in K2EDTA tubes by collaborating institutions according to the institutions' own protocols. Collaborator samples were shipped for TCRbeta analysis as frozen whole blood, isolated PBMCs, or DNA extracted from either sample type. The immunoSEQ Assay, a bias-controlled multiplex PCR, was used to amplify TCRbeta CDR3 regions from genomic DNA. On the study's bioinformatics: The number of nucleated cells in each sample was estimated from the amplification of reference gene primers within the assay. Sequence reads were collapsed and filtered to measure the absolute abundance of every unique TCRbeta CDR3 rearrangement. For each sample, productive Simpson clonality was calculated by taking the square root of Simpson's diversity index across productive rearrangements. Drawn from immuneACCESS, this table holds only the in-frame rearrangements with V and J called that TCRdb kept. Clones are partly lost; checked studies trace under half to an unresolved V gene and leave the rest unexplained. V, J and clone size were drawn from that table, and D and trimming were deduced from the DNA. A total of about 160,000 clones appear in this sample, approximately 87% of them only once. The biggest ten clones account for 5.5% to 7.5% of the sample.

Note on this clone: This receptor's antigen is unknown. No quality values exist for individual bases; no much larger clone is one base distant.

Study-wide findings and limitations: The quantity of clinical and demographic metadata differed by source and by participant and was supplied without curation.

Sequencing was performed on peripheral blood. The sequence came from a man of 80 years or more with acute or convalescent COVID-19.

The CDR3 amino acid sequence is: CASSNWGAGDTQYF. The nucleotide sequence reads TGTGCCAGCAGCAATTGGGGAGCGGGAGATACGCAGTATTTT. This sequence uses TRBV7-9 and TRBJ2-3; the D segment could be TRBD2, given 6 matching bases. Trimming takes 5 bases from V and 5 bases from J, and the germline ends sit 14 bases apart. CDR3 length: 14 amino acids, cysteine to phenylalanine. Of all the DNA, just the CDR3 is kept, 42 bases in frame from base 1. CDR1 and CDR2 (SEHNR, FQNEAQ) derive from the germline V gene (reference sequence).